Included here is one T cell receptor (beta chain) sequence, with context. Trimming removed 6 bases from V and 10 bases from J, with 18 bases in between. Looked up from germline, CDR1 is LNHDA and CDR2 is SQIVND (reference sequence). The CDR3 is 13 residues long. The data belong to a study of T cell changes during pregnancy in multiple sclerosis. Here immunoSEQ multiplex PCR was the method, and the copy in TCRdb shows in-frame clones only, minus some. The profile shows more than 85,000 clones, almost 95% of them singletons. This chain joins TRBV19 and TRBJ1-2; no clear D. Sequenced here: peripheral blood, sampled before pregnancy. The clonotype was recovered from a female donor with multiple sclerosis, enrolled in a pregnancy study. CDR3 region: CASSGRGWVDYTF. The CDR3 bases are TGTGCCAGTAGCGGCCGAGGTTGGGTCGACTACACCTTC.